Following are 10 T cell receptor beta chains from one sample sequenced in a study of spatial heterogeneity in lung cancer. TCRdb reanalysed the 5' RACE reads using MiXCR and keeps one entry per CDR3 protein. Of about 85,000 distinct CDR3 sequences listed, 15% to 25% are singletons. Time point indicated: sample taken at primary tumor resection. Tumor, nontumor lung or frozen PBMC supplied whole RNA that was sequenced unsorted. The source was PBMCs, collected at surgery. The receptors were gathered from a male donor with early-stage non-small cell lung cancer.

The rearrangement joins TRBV6-1 to TRBJ1-5, with D possibly being TRBD1 (5 bases). Between the trimmed V and J ends, which lost 7 bases and 5 bases, there was a span of 12 bases. This CDR3 has 13 amino acids. CDR1 is MNHNS, CDR2 SASEGT, per germline. In DNA form, the CDR3 reads TGTGCCAGCATGGTCCAGGGCCATCAGCCCCAGCATTTT. Protein sequence: CASMVQGHQPQHF.

This chain uses TRBV6-5 with TRBJ1-2, with 7 bases fitting TRBD1. The length of the CDR3 is 15 residues. Trimming took 6 bases from V and 1 from J; bases not matched to a gene: 8. Germline lookup yields CDR1 MNHEY and CDR2 SVGAGI. CDR3 loop: CASSPDRVLNYGYTF. In DNA, the CDR3 is TGTGCCAGCAGCCCCGACAGGGTCCTTAACTATGGCTACACCTTC.

This chain connects TRBV28 to TRBJ1-1, with 8 bases aligning to TRBD1. The CDR3 length is 15 residues. Trimming cost V 3 bases and J 5 bases; bases outside gene matches: 8. Germline lookup yields CDR1 MDHEN and CDR2 SYDVKM. DNA for the CDR3: TGTGCCAGCAGTTTGGACGCACAGGGGGGGACTGAAGCTTTCTTT. It codes for CASSLDAQGGTEAFF.

This clonotype was seen only a few times. The chain uses TRBV20-1 and TRBJ2-3; TRBD2 agrees at 10 bases. Germline V gene data show CDR1 as DFQATT and CDR2 as SNEGSKA (reference sequence). V lost 4 bases and J lost 6; bases outside the gene matches: 10. This CDR3 is built from 15 residues. DNA of the CDR3: TGCAGTGCTACCGAACTAGCGGGGCTCCATGATACGCAGTATTTT. Amino acid sequence: CSATELAGLHDTQYF.

V and J are TRBV4-2 and TRBJ2-1; a weak D match, TRBD2 (5 bases). The CDR3 has 15 residues. The ends were cut back, 2 bases at V and 4 bases at J, with 12 bases in the middle. Germline V gene lookup returns CDR1 LGHNA and CDR2 YNFKEQ. The CDR3 region is CASSQSGGRYNEQFF. The CDR3, as DNA: TGTGCCAGCAGCCAAAGCGGAGGAAGATACAATGAGCAGTTCTTC.

The chain joins TRBV19 to TRBJ2-2; 9 bases match TRBD1. Losses at the gene ends were 11 bases for V and 3 bases for J; bases not matched to a gene: 7. The germline V gene encodes CDR1 LNHDA and CDR2 SQIVND (reference sequence). CDR3 length: 14 amino acids. In DNA, the CDR3 is TGTGCCGGGGGGACAGGGTCCGACACCGGGGAGCTGTTTTTT. Translation gives CAGGTGSDTGELFF.

This clonotype has just a few counts. The rearrangement uses TRBV6-2 or TRBV6-3 and TRBJ2-3; D is undetermined. The V gene's germline CDR1 is MNHEY and CDR2 SVGEGT. The ends were cut back, 2 bases at V and 0 bases at J, with 6 bases in the middle. The CDR3 extends over 14 amino acids. The CDR3 spells CASSYVDSTDTQYF. The CDR3 nucleotides are TGTGCCAGCAGTTACGTCGACAGCACAGATACGCAGTATTTT.

This clonotype was seen a few times. The chain is built from TRBV7-9 and TRBJ2-7; D unclear. Trimming stripped 0 bases from V and 1 base from J, with 13 bases between. Germline V lookup: CDR1 SEHNR, CDR2 FQNEAQ (reference sequence). The CDR3 has 16 amino acids. CDR3 protein: CASSLALSGHSYEQYF. Written as DNA, the CDR3 is TGTGCCAGCAGCTTAGCGTTGTCAGGTCATTCCTACGAGCAGTACTTC.

This chain connects TRBV5-1 to TRBJ1-2; D gene unclear. V lost 7 bases, J lost 0 bases, and 10 bases lay in between. The CDR3 contains 13 residues. Germline V lookup: CDR1 SGHRS, CDR2 YFSETQ. The chain's CDR3 is CASRITANYGYTF. The CDR3 DNA sequence: TGCGCCAGCCGCATTACAGCTAACTATGGCTACACCTTC. Filled out from reference TRBV5-1 and TRBJ1-2, the complete variable domain reads KAGVTQTPRYLIKTRGQQVTLSCSPISGHRSVSWYQQTPGQGLQFLFEYFSETQRNKGNFPGRFSGRQFSNSRSEMNVSTLELGDSALYLCASRITANYGYTFGSGTRLTVV.

The chain couples TRBV10-3 to TRBJ2-5; the match to TRBD2 covers 12 bases. The CDR3 loop spans 14 amino acids. V was clipped by 3 bases and J by 5 bases; unmatched bases: 1. Germline V gene data show CDR1 as ENHRY and CDR2 as SYGVKD. The chain's CDR3 is CAISELAGGETQYF. The CDR3, as DNA: TGTGCCATCAGTGAACTAGCGGGAGGCGAGACCCAGTACTTC.